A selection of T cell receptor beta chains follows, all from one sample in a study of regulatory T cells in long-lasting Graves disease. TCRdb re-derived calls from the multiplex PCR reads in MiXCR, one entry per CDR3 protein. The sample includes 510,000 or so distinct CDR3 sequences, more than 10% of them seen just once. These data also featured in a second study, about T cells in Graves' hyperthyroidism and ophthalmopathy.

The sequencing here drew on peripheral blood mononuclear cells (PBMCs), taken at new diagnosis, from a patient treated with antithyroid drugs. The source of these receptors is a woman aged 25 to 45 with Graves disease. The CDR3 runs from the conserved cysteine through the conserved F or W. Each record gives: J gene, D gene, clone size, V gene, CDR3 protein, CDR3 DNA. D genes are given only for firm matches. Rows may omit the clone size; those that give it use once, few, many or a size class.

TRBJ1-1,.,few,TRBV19,CASSMTALNTEAFF,TGTGCCAGTAGTATGACAGCACTGAACACTGAAGCTTTCTTT
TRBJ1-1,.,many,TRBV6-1,CASSDHSGVSEAFF,TGTGCCAGCAGTGACCATTCAGGGGTCTCTGAAGCTTTCTTT
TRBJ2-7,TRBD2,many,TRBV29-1,CSVEVPASGISYEQYF,TGCAGCGTTGAAGTCCCTGCTAGCGGGATCTCCTACGAGCAGTACTTC
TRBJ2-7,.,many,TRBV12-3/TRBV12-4,CASSSAGGGARDYEQYF,TGTGCCAGCAGTTCGGCAGGCGGCGGGGCACGGGACTACGAGCAGTACTTC
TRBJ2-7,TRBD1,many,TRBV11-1,CASSFQGDNEQYF,TGTGCCAGCAGCTTCCAGGGGGATAACGAGCAGTACTTC
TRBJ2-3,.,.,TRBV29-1,CSVEPQGTDTQYF,TGCAGCGTTGAACCCCAGGGCACAGATACGCAGTATTTT
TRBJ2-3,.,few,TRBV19,CASTKGGLGDTQYF,TGTGCCAGTACCAAGGGGGGATTAGGGGATACGCAGTATTTT
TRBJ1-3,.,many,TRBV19,CASSPRGDGNTIYF,TGTGCCAGTAGCCCCAGGGGCGATGGAAACACCATATATTTT
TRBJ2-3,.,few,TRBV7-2,CASSLDALRGTDTQYF,TGTGCCAGCAGCCTCGACGCACTGAGGGGCACAGATACGCAGTATTTT
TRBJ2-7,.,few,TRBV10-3,CAISLASSYEQYF,TGTGCCATCTCTCTTGCTAGCTCCTACGAGCAGTACTTC
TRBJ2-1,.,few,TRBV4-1,CASSRPAGPQFF,TGCGCCAGCAGCCGACCGGCGGGGCCGCAGTTCTTC
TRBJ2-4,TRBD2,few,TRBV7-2,CASSPGLAGEGNIQYF,TGTGCCAGCAGCCCGGGACTAGCGGGAGAAGGAAACATTCAGTACTTC
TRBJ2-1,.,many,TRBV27,CASSSRGDEQFF,TGTGCCAGCAGTTCCAGGGGTGATGAGCAGTTCTTC
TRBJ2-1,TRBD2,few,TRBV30,CASLGFSGGSYNEQFF,TGTGCCTCCCTAGGATTCAGCGGGGGCTCCTACAATGAGCAGTTCTTC
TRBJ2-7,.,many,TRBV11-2,CASSFGSSYEQYF,TGTGCCAGCAGCTTCGGCAGCTCCTACGAGCAGTACTTC
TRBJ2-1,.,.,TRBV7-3,CASSLTDTSNEQFF,TGTGCCAGCAGCTTAACCGATACAAGCAATGAGCAGTTCTTC
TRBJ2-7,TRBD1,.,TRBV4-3,CANSPGTGAYEQYF,TGCGCCAACAGCCCCGGGACAGGCGCCTACGAGCAGTACTTC
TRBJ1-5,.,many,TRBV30,CAWSVGHINQPQHF,TGTGCCTGGAGCGTAGGACATATCAATCAGCCCCAGCATTTT
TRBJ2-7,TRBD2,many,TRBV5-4,CASSSLSLADYEQYF,TGTGCCAGCAGCTCCCTTAGTCTAGCGGACTACGAGCAGTACTTC
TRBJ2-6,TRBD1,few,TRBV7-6,CASSQEPGQPYSGANVLTF,TGTGCCAGCAGCCAAGAGCCGGGACAGCCATACTCTGGGGCCAACGTCCTGACTTTC
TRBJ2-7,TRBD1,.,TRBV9,CASSVGDTGVRSYEQYF,TGTGCCAGCAGCGTAGGAGACACAGGGGTGAGGAGCTACGAGCAGTACTTC
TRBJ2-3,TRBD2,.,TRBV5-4,CASSPLVASPKTSGFTDTQYF,TGTGCCAGCAGCCCCCTCGTAGCTTCCCCGAAGACTAGCGGATTCACAGATACGCAGTATTTT
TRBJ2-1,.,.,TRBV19,CASSRWVSVPNEQFF,TGTGCCAGTAGTCGATGGGTTTCGGTCCCCAATGAGCAGTTCTTC
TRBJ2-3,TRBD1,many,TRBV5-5,CASNRDRGITDTQYF,TGTGCCAGCAACCGGGACAGGGGGATCACAGATACGCAGTATTTT
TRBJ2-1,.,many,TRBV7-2,CASSLVGTWGYNEQFF,TGTGCCAGCAGCTTAGTAGGGACCTGGGGGTACAATGAGCAGTTCTTC
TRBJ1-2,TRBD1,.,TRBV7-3,CASSLTGDRASGYTF,TGTGCCAGCAGCTTAACGGGCGACAGGGCGTCTGGCTACACCTTC
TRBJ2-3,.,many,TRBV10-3,CAISETVGGGGTDTQYF,TGTGCCATCAGTGAGACGGTCGGGGGAGGCGGCACAGATACGCAGTATTTT
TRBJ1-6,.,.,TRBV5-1,CASSSPRDNSPLHF,TGCGCCAGCAGCTCTCCAAGGGATAATTCACCCCTCCACTTT
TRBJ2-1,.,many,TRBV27,CASSPGTALYEQFF,TGTGCCAGCAGTCCAGGGACTGCTCTCTATGAGCAGTTCTTC